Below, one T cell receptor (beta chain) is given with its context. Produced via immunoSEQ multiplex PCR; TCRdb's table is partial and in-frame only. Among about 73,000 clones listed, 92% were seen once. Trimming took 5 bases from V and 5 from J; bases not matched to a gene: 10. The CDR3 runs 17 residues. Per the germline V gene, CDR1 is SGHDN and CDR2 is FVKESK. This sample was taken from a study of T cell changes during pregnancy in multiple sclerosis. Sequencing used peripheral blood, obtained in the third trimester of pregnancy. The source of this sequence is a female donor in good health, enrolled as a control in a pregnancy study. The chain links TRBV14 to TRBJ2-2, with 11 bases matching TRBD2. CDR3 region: CASSFIAGGLGTGELFF. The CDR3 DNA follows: TGTGCCAGCAGCTTTATAGCGGGAGGGCTCGGGACCGGGGAGCTGTTTTTT.